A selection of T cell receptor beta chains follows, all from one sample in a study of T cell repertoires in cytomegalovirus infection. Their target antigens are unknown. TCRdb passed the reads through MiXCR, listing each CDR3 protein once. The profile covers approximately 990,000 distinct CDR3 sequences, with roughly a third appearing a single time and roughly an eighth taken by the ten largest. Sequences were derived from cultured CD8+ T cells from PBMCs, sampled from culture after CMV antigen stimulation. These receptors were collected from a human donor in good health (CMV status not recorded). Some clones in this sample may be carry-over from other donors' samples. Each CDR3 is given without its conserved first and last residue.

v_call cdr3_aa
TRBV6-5 ATERGETQY
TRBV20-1 SASAGGTYNEQF
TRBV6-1 ASRDGTGNQPQH
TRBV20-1 SASPRDGEQY
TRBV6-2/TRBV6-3 ASTRRWGNTGELF
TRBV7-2 ASSLRPSAAYNSPLH
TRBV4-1 ASSQGGGDQPQH
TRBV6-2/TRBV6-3 ASSLIRTGVLHTEAF
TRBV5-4 AITDRDEETQY
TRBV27 ASSLLTGNKNSPLH
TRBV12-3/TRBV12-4 ASSSPTRGYNEQF
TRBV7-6 ASSLAPDSYQPQH
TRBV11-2 ASSTDGGAQETQY
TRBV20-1 SARGQDRGRYEQY
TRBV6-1 ASIGQAQF
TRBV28 ASTLTGYGNTIY
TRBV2 ASSGAWPGTEAF
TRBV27 ASTPRRFPANTEAF
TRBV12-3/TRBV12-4 ASSGGETEAF
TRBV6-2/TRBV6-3 ASSYSGQDHEAF
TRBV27 ASSRPNAGSYNEQF
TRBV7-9 ASSQGLAARGETQY
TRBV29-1 SIISGTTNTGELF
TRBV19 ASSIKKTNTEAF
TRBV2 ASNGQDGQAFDYGYT
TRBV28 ASSFPRPPRDGYT
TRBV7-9 ASSLVVENGADTQY